This paragraph covers one TCR beta chain sequence. Germline CDR1 SGHKS, CDR2 YYEKEE (reference sequence). The CDR3 spans 12 residues. V gave up 4 bases and J gave up 7 bases, with 9 bases separating them. Repertoires were generated with immunoSEQ multiplex PCR, while TCRdb's copy carries only in-frame clones and drops some. The sample holds 440,000 or so clones; around 89% are singletons and the top ten take around 1.5%. This sample was taken from a study of blood T cell repertoires in COVID-19. The chain employs TRBV5-5 and TRBJ1-5; D gene uncertain. The TCR was taken from a woman in her 40s with COVID-19, enrolled during active disease. Material for sequencing was peripheral blood. CDR3 in DNA: TGTGCCAGCAGCCCCTCTTTGCAGCCCCAGCATTTT. This translates into CASSPSLQPQHF.